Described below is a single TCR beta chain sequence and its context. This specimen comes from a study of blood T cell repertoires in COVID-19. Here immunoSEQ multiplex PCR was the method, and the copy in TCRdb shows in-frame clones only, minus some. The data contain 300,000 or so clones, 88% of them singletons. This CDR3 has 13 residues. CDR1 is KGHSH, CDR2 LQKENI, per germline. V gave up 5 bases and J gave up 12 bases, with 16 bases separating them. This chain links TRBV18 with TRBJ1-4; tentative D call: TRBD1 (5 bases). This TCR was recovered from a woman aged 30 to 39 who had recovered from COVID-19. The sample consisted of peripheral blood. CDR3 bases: TGTGCCAGCTCAGCGGGACCAAATCTCGAACTGTTTTTT. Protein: CASSAGPNLELFF.